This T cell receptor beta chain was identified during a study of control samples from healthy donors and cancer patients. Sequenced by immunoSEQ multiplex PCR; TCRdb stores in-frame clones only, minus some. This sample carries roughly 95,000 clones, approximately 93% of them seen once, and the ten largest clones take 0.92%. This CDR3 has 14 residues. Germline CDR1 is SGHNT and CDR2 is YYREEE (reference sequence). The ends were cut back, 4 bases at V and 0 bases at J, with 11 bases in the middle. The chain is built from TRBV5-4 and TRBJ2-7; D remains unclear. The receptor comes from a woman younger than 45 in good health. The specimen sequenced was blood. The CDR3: CASSGSRASYEQYF. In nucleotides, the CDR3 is TGTGCCAGCAGCGGCTCAAGAGCCTCCTACGAGCAGTACTTC. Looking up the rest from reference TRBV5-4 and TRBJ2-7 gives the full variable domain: ETGVTQSPTHLIKTRGQQVTLRCSSQSGHNTVSWYQQALGQGPQFIFQYYREEENGRGNFPPRFSGLQFPNYSSELNVNALELDDSALYLCASSGSRASYEQYFGPGTRLTVT.